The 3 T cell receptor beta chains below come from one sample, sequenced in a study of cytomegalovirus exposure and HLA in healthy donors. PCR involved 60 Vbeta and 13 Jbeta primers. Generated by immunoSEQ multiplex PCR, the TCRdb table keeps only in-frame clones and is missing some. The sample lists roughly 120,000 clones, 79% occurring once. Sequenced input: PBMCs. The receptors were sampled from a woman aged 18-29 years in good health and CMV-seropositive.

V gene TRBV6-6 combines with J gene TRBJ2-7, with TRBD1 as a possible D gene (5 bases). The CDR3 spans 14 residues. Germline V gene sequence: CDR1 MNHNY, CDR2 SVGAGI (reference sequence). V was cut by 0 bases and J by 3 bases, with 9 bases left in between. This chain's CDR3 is CASSYSTQGYEQYF. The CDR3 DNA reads TGTGCCAGCAGTTACTCGACGCAGGGCTACGAGCAGTACTTC.

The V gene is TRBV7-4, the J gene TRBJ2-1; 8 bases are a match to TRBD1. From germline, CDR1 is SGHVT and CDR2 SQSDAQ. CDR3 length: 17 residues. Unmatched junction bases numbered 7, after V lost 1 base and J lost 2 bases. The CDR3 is CASSLDTTGVTYNEQFF. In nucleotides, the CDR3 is TGTGCCAGCAGCTTAGATACGACAGGGGTTACCTACAATGAGCAGTTCTTC.

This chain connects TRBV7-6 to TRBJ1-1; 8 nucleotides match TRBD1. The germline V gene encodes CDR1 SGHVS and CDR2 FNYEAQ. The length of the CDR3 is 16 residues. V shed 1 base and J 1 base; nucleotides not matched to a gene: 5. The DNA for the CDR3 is TGTGCCAGCAGCTTAGGGACAGGGTGGGGGAACACTGAAGCTTTCTTT. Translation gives CASSLGTGWGNTEAFF. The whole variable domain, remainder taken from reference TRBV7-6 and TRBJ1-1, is GAGVSQSPRYKVTKRGQDVALRCDPISGHVSLYWYRQALGQGPEFLTYFNYEAQQDKSGLPNDRFSAERPEGSISTLTIQRTEQRDSAMYRCASSLGTGWGNTEAFFGQGTRLTVV.